A selection of T cell receptor beta chains follows, all from one sample in a study of CXCR3-negative and CXCR3-positive naive CD8 T cells. TCRdb re-called the 5' RACE reads and gives one entry per CDR3 protein, without DNA. This sample's table reports about 150,000 distinct CDR3 sequences. Sequencing was done on a sample of naive CXCR3+ CD8+ T cells from blood. These receptors all stem from a human donor in good health. Some clones in this sample may be carry-over from other donors' samples. Both conserved end residues are part of each CDR3.

j_gene | v_gene | CDR3aa
TRBJ1-5 | TRBV7-9 | CASSLMDSGSNQPQHF
TRBJ1-1 | TRBV7-9 | CASSLGYGENTEAFF
TRBJ2-5 | TRBV2 | CASSVAGGLQETQYF
TRBJ2-3 | TRBV29-1 | CSVPQAGGPRDTQYF
TRBJ2-1 | TRBV28 | CASSPWASGGINEQFF
TRBJ1-6 | TRBV5-1 | CASKALGQGDSPLHF
TRBJ1-1 | TRBV5-6 | CASSLVGGGMNTEAFF
TRBJ1-1 | TRBV20-1 | CSARDLGNTEAFF
TRBJ2-7 | TRBV30 | CAWRDRYSYEQYF
TRBJ1-6 | TRBV2 | CASSEGVGNSPLHF
TRBJ2-1 | TRBV6-2/TRBV6-3 | CASSSSTTGVGQFF
TRBJ1-2 | TRBV7-2 | CASSLGGAAPYGYTF
TRBJ2-7 | TRBV27 | CASSRGTSLGEQYF
TRBJ1-5 | TRBV4-1 | CASSQGQGGQPQHF
TRBJ1-4 | TRBV4-1 | CASSQNPGHFATNEKLFF
TRBJ2-7 | TRBV13 | CASSLTKDGRSYEQYF
TRBJ2-7 | TRBV29-1 | CSVAPTSISYEQYF
TRBJ2-4 | TRBV29-1 | CSVRRGQNIQYF
TRBJ1-2 | TRBV6-6 | CASSYSLGGANYGYTF
TRBJ2-3 | TRBV7-6 | CASSPGRGQGTQYF
TRBJ2-7 | TRBV19 | CASSMGVNYEQYF
TRBJ1-2 | TRBV28 | CASRGRRSYGYTF
TRBJ2-3 | TRBV29-1 | CSVEGLGQLGITDTQYF
TRBJ2-1 | TRBV28 | CASKDRDQTRQFF
TRBJ2-7 | TRBV3-1 | CASSQDFDEQYF
TRBJ2-7 | TRBV28 | CASSLLGGSYTYEQFF
TRBJ1-6 | TRBV6-2/TRBV6-3 | CASSPRRRTDNNSPLHF
TRBJ2-7 | TRBV5-1 | CASSSGTATFSSYEQYF
TRBJ2-3 | TRBV29-1 | CSVEYTNADTQYF
TRBJ2-6 | TRBV14 | CASSPDRAGDSGANVLTF
TRBJ2-6 | TRBV4-1 | CASSQDLSFSANVLTF
TRBJ2-7 | TRBV5-1 | CASSLALDGSPSEQYF
TRBJ2-7 | TRBV5-4 | CASSLEPPGLASYEQYF
TRBJ2-5 | TRBV28 | CASSFPRRDYFRETQYF
TRBJ1-1 | TRBV7-2 | CASSLDRGTEAFF
TRBJ2-1 | TRBV7-9 | CASSHPDLAGGKGSYNEQFF
TRBJ2-1 | TRBV12-3/TRBV12-4 | CASTISGLSYNEQFF
TRBJ2-4 | TRBV7-9 | CASSLGPGAVDIQYF
TRBJ2-1 | TRBV2 | CAGRFDRDRVVNEQFF
TRBJ1-2 | TRBV28 | CASSLCRFWSVFFFVFTGYTF
TRBJ1-1 | TRBV25-1 | CASSETSITGANTEAFF
TRBJ2-3 | TRBV7-6 | CASSFGGAGTDTQYF
TRBJ2-3 | TRBV9 | CASSRGVTSTDTQYF
TRBJ1-1 | TRBV27 | CASSLYGMNTEAFF
TRBJ2-3 | TRBV7-9 | CASSSWTSGDPDTQYF
TRBJ2-7 | TRBV7-7 | CASSLVGGDEQYF
TRBJ1-5 | TRBV28 | CASSSYRGRVQPQHF
TRBJ2-7 | TRBV20-1 | CSARPRAEYEQYF